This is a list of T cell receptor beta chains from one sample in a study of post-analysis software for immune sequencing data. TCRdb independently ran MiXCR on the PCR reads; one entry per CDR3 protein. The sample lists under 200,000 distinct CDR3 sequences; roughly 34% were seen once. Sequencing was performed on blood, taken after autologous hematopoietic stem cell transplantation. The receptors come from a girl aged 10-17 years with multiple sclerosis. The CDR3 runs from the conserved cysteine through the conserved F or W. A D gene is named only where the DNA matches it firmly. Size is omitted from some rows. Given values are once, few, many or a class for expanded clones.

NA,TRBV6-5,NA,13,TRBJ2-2,CASSYGGWGELFF,TGTGCCAGCAGTTACGGAGGGTGGGGGGAGCTGTTTTTT
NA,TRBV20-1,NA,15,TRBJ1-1,CSARQQEVMNTEAFF,TGCAGTGCTAGACAGCAGGAAGTTATGAACACTGAAGCTTTCTTT
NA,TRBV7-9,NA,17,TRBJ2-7,CASSQGSAPPHLYEQYF,TGTGCCAGCAGCCAGGGCAGCGCGCCCCCTCACCTTTACGAGCAGTACTTC
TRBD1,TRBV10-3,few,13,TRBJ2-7,CAIGRDRVDEQYF,TGTGCCATCGGACGTGACAGGGTCGACGAGCAGTACTTC
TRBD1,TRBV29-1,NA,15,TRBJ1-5,CSVVQGAGGNQPQHF,TGCAGCGTTGTACAGGGGGCGGGCGGCAATCAGCCCCAGCATTTT
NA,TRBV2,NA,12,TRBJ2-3,CASSERRDTQYF,TGTGCCAGCAGTGAAAGGCGGGATACGCAGTATTTT
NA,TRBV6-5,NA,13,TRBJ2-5,CASSRDGHREQYF,TGTGCCAGCAGCCGCGACGGCCACCGGGAGCAGTACTTC
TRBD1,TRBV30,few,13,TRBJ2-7,CAWSRGRDREQYF,TGTGCCTGGAGTAGGGGGCGCGATCGCGAGCAGTACTTC
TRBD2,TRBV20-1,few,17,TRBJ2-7,CSARILAGEGTLYEQYF,TGCAGTGCTAGAATCCTAGCGGGAGAGGGGACGCTCTACGAGCAGTACTTC
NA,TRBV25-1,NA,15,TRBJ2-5,CASSDPGRMRETQYF,TGTGCCAGCAGTGACCCGGGACGGATGCGAGAGACCCAGTACTTC
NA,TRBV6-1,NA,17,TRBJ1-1,CASSNREEGYMNTGAFF,TGTGCCAGCAGCAACAGGGAGGAGGGCTATATGAACACTGGAGCTTTCTTT
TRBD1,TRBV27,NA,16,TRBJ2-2,CASSLLGTANTGELFF,TGTGCCAGCAGTTTATTGGGGACAGCGAACACCGGGGAGCTGTTTTTT
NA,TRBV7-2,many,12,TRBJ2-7,CASSAGTYEQYF,TGTGCCAGCAGCGCCGGGACTTACGAGCAGTACTTC
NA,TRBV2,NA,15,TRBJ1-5,CASSIAMGLDQPQHF,TGTGCCAGCAGTATCGCTATGGGTTTGGATCAGCCCCAGCATTTT
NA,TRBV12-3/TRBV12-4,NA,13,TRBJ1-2,CASSLGPGEGYTF,TGTGCCAGCAGTTTAGGGCCGGGGGAAGGCTACACCTTC
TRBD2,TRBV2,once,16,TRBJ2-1,CASKIPAGDSYNEQFF,TGTGCCAGCAAAATTCCGGCGGGAGATTCCTACAATGAGCAGTTCTTC
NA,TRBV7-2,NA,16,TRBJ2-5,CASSSGGLGARETQYF,TGTGCCAGCAGCTCCGGAGGATTGGGGGCAAGAGAGACCCAGTACTTC
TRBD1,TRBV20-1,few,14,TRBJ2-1,CSARGTGIHNEQFF,TGCAGTGCTAGGGGGACAGGGATCCACAATGAGCAGTTCTTC
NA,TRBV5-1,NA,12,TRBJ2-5,CASSAGMETQYF,TGCGCCAGCAGCGCCGGGATGGAGACCCAGTACTTC
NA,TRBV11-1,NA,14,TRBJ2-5,CASSGGAEGGEQYF,TGTGCCAGCAGCGGCGGCGCCGAGGGGGGGGAGCAGTACTTC
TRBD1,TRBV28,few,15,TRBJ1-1,CASSPPRDRGTEAFF,TGTGCCAGCAGCCCCCCCCGGGACAGGGGGACTGAAGCTTTCTTT
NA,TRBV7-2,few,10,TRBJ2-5,CATYVGTQYF,TGTGCCACCTATGTGGGGACCCAGTACTTC
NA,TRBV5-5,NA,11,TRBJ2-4,CASSDSGEQYF,TGTGCCAGCAGCGATTCCGGGGAGCAGTACTTC
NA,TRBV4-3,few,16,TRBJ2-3,CASSQVARVPTDTQYF,TGCGCCAGCAGCCAAGTAGCGAGGGTACCCACAGATACGCAGTATTTT
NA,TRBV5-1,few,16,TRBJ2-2,CASSLRLPSNTGELFF,TGCGCCAGCAGTCTTCGGCTGCCCTCTAACACCGGGGAGCTGTTTTTT
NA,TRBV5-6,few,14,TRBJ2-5,CASSLERWGETQYF,TGTGCCAGCAGCTTGGAGCGGTGGGGGGAGACCCAGTACTTC
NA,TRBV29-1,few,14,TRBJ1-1,CSVGLAVPVPSTFF,TGCAGCGTTGGGCTCGCTGTACCCGTACCTTCAACTTTCTTT
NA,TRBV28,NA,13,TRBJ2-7,CASSLLGLNEQYF,TGTGCCAGCAGTTTACTGGGGCTGAACGAGCAGTACTTC
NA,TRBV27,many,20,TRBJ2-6,CASSSLLTRFQGPGANVLTF,TGTGCCAGCAGTTCCCTCTTAACCAGGTTCCAGGGCCCTGGGGCCAACGTCCTGACTTTC
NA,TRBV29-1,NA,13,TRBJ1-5,CSVAWAVNQPQHF,TGCAGCGTTGCCTGGGCAGTCAATCAGCCCCAGCATTTT
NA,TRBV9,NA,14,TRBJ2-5,CASSGYGTPETQYF,TGTGCCAGCAGCGGATACGGGACACCGGAGACCCAGTACTTC
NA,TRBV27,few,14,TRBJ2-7,CASSVSNGPYEQYF,TGTGCCAGCTCGGTTTCGAACGGCCCCTACGAGCAGTACTTC
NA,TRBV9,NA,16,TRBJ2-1,CASSGAGHGIYNEQFF,TGTGCCAGCAGCGGGGCGGGCCACGGAATCTACAATGAGCAGTTCTTC
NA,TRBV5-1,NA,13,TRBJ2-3,CASNPIFENTQYF,TGCGCCAGCAACCCGATATTCGAGAATACGCAGTATTTT
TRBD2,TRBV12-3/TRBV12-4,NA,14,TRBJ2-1,CASSGLAERDEQFF,TGTGCCAGCAGTGGACTAGCGGAGAGAGATGAGCAGTTCTTC
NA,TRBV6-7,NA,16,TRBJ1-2,CASSYPKRRENYGYTF,TGTGCCAGCAGTTACCCAAAACGGAGGGAAAACTATGGCTACACCTTC
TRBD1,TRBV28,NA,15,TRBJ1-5,CASSPGGQGDQPQHF,TGTGCCAGCAGTCCGGGGGGACAGGGAGATCAGCCCCAGCATTTT
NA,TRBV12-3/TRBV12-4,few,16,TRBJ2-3,CASSLVRWMSADTQYF,TGTGCCAGCAGTTTAGTGAGGTGGATGAGCGCAGATACGCAGTATTTT
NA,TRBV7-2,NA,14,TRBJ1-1,CASSPRQENTEAFF,TGTGCCAGCAGCCCTAGACAGGAGAACACTGAAGCTTTCTTT
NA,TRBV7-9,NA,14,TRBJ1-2,CVSSASGTLYGYTF,TGTGTCAGCAGCGCCTCCGGGACGCTGTATGGCTACACCTTC
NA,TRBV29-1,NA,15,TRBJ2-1,CSVEGSISGYNEQFF,TGCAGCGTTGAGGGATCTATTTCGGGCTACAATGAGCAGTTCTTC
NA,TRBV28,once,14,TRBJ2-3,CASTGAHGTDTQYF,TGTGCCAGCACGGGGGCGCATGGCACAGATACGCAGTATTTT
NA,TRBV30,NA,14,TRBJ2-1,CAWSVRLVYNEQFF,TGTGCCTGGAGTGTACGGCTGGTATACAATGAGCAGTTCTTC
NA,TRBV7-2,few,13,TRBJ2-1,CASGPRGYNEQFF,TGTGCCAGCGGTCCTAGGGGATACAATGAGCAGTTCTTC
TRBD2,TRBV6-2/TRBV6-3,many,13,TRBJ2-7,CASSGLASYEQYF,TGTGCCAGCAGTGGACTAGCTTCCTACGAGCAGTACTTC
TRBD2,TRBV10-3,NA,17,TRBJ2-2,CAVSEPGLAGNTGELFF,TGTGCCGTCAGTGAGCCGGGACTAGCGGGGAACACCGGGGAGCTGTTTTTT
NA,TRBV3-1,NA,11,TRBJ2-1,CASSLNHEQFF,TGTGCCAGCAGCCTCAACCATGAGCAGTTCTTC
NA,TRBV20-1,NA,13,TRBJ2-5,CSAREISQETQYF,TGCAGTGCTAGAGAGATATCCCAGGAGACCCAGTACTTC
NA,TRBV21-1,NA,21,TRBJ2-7,CASSKDLPIAPQGPDSYEQYF,TGTGCCAGCAGCAAAGACCTTCCTATTGCCCCACAGGGGCCGGACTCCTACGAGCAGTACTTC
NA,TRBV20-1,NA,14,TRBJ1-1,CSARDWRSNTEAFF,TGCAGTGCTAGAGATTGGAGATCGAACACTGAAGCTTTCTTT
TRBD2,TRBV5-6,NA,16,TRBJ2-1,CASSPRLAGGYNEQFF,TGTGCCAGCAGCCCCCGACTAGCGGGGGGATATAATGAGCAGTTCTTC
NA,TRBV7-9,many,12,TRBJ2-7,CASSFSGYEQYF,TGTGCCAGCAGCTTCTCGGGATACGAGCAGTACTTC
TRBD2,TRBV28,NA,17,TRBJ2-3,CASSFTLSGRVADTQYF,TGTGCCAGCAGTTTTACGCTTAGCGGGAGGGTGGCAGATACGCAGTATTTT
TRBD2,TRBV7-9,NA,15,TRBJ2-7,CASSSSGKSSYEQYF,TGTGCCAGCAGCTCCAGCGGGAAGAGCTCCTACGAGCAGTACTTC
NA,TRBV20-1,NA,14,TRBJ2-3,CSASQGLGTDTQYF,TGCAGTGCTAGTCAGGGCCTTGGCACAGATACGCAGTATTTT